Presented here are 19 T cell receptor beta chains from one specimen sequenced in a study of T cell responses to AZD1222 COVID-19 vaccine. Clones were read by immunoSEQ multiplex PCR, and TCRdb kept only the in-frame ones, dropping some. The sample records approximately 150,000 clones, 90% being singletons. Here the sequenced sample was peripheral blood, taken on day 0 of AZD1222 vaccination. All receptors derive from an adult in good health.

Note on this clone: The sample holds other DNA sequences that translate to the same CDR3. The gene calls are TRBV6-5 and TRBJ1-2; no definite D call. Germline V gene lookup returns CDR1 MNHEY and CDR2 SVGAGI. V lost 6 bases to trimming and J lost 1 base, with 9 bases between them. The CDR3 has 13 residues. The CDR3 DNA reads TGTGCCAGCAGCCGCGGACTTAACTATGGCTACACCTTC. It codes for CASSRGLNYGYTF.

The J gene is TRBJ1-2, the V gene TRBV19; possibly TRBD1 for D (6 bases). The CDR3 runs 15 residues. V lost 5 bases and J 4 bases, leaving 17 bases between the germline ends. Germline V lookup: CDR1 LNHDA, CDR2 SQIVND (reference sequence). The CDR3 loop is CASSGRGPRVYGYTF. CDR3 sequence (DNA): TGTGCCAGTAGTGGCCGGGGGCCACGGGTCTATGGCTACACCTTC. The whole variable domain, remainder taken from reference TRBV19 and TRBJ1-2, is DGGITQSPKYLFRKEGQNVTLSCEQNLNHDAMYWYRQDPGQGLRLIYYSQIVNDFQKGDIAEGYSVSREKKESFPLTVTSAQKNPTAFYLCASSGRGPRVYGYTFGSGTRLTVV.

The chain recombines TRBV6-2 or TRBV6-3 with TRBJ1-5; D ambiguous. Germline CDR1 is MNHEY and CDR2 is SVGEGT. V was pared by 0 bases and J by 11 bases, with 8 bases between. This CDR3 contains 12 residues. The chain's CDR3 is CASSYSGSTQHF. Here the CDR3 DNA reads TGTGCCAGCAGTTACTCGGGGAGTACCCAGCATTTT.

The chain has TRBV7-3 and TRBJ2-3; 10 bases are shared with TRBD2. The length of the CDR3 is 16 residues. The V and J ends lost 1 base and 4 bases, in that order; junction bases with no gene match: 5. The germline CDR1 and CDR2 sequences are SGHTA and FQGTGA. CDR3 sequence (DNA): TGTGCCAGCAGCTTAATAAGCGGGGGGGCCGCAGATACGCAGTATTTT. This gives the protein CASSLISGGAADTQYF. Full variable domain (outside the CDR3, taken from reference TRBV7-3 and TRBJ2-3): GAGVSQTPSNKVTEKGKYVELRCDPISGHTALYWYRQSLGQGPEFLIYFQGTGAADDSGLPNDRFFAVRPEGSVSTLKIQRTERGDSAVYLCASSLISGGAADTQYFGPGTRLTVL.

The chain carries TRBV7-2 and TRBJ2-6; D might be TRBD1 (5 bases). The CDR3 length is 17 residues. Trimming took 5 bases from V and 0 from J, leaving 14 bases between them. Germline assignment: CDR1 SGHTA and CDR2 FQGNSA. CDR3 sequence reads: CASSRDSNPSGANVLTF. Written as DNA, the CDR3 is TGTGCCAGCAGCCGCGACAGCAACCCCTCTGGGGCCAACGTCCTGACTTTC.

This chain connects TRBV9 to TRBJ1-1; 8 bases are a match to TRBD1. This CDR3 is built from 14 residues. Germline assignment: CDR1 SGDLS and CDR2 YYNGEE. V lost 4 bases and J lost 1; bases outside the gene matches: 3. The CDR3 DNA is TGTGCCAGCAGCCCGGACAGGGCGAACACTGAAGCTTTCTTT. Translation gives CASSPDRANTEAFF.

This clone was seen a single time. The chain links TRBV4-3 to TRBJ2-7, with D perhaps TRBD1 (6 bases). The germline V gene encodes CDR1 LGHNA and CDR2 YSLEER. The CDR3 is 15 amino acids. Trimming left V 3 bases short and J 3 bases short, with 15 bases between. The CDR3 loop is CASSQARGRSYEQYF. The CDR3 region has the DNA TGCGCCAGCAGCCAGGCCAGGGGCCGAAGCTACGAGCAGTACTTC.

The chain recombines TRBV2 with TRBJ1-1, with TRBD1 as a possible D gene (5 bases). The CDR3 has 14 residues. Per the germline V gene, CDR1 is SNHLY and CDR2 is FYNNEI. V lost 8 bases to trimming and J lost 1 base, with 14 bases between them. In DNA form, the CDR3 reads TGTGCCAGCGGGACGGGTGTGGGGAACACTGAAGCTTTCTTT. It codes for CASGTGVGNTEAFF.

The chain carries TRBV13 and TRBJ2-3; the D call may be TRBD1 or TRBD2 (6 bases each). The germline CDR1 and CDR2 sequences are PRHDT and FYEKMQ (reference sequence). This CDR3 has 15 residues. Trimming removed 2 bases at V and 0 bases at J, with 9 bases between. CDR3 nucleotide sequence: TGTGCCAGCAGCTTAACCGGGGGCAGCACAGATACGCAGTATTTT. Protein sequence: CASSLTGGSTDTQYF.

The V and J genes are TRBV5-1 and TRBJ2-7; TRBD1 matches 11 bases. The CDR3 contains 14 residues. Germline V gene lookup returns CDR1 SGHRS and CDR2 YFSETQ. The V gene end was trimmed by 3 bases and the J gene end by 4 bases; junction bases not matched to a gene: 3. CDR3 sequence: CASSWDRGSYEQYF. As DNA, the CDR3 is TGCGCCAGCAGCTGGGACAGGGGGTCTTACGAGCAGTACTTC.

The chain is built from TRBV27 and TRBJ1-4; 9 bases are a match to TRBD1. With 8 bases clipped from V and 5 bases from J, the junction kept 6 bases outside the gene matches. CDR3 length: 14 residues. Germline V gene sequence: CDR1 MNHEY, CDR2 SMNVEV (reference sequence). In DNA, the CDR3 is TGTGCCAGCCGGGGGACAGGGCCAAATGAAAAACTGTTTTTT. Its protein is CASRGTGPNEKLFF.

This clone was counted a single time. The chain uses TRBV7-3 and TRBJ2-7, with D unclear. The CDR3 is 14 residues long. The V and J ends lost 5 bases and 0 bases respectively, with 11 bases between them. Germline CDR1 reads SGHTA; CDR2 reads FQGTGA. The CDR3 region has the DNA TGTGCCAGCAGCCCCGGACGGAGCTCCTACGAGCAGTACTTC. Translating gives CASSPGRSSYEQYF. The variable domain in full, completed from reference TRBV7-3 and TRBJ2-7, reads GAGVSQTPSNKVTEKGKYVELRCDPISGHTALYWYRQSLGQGPEFLIYFQGTGAADDSGLPNDRFFAVRPEGSVSTLKIQRTERGDSAVYLCASSPGRSSYEQYFGPGTRLTVT.

This chain joins TRBV2 and TRBJ2-2; D possibly corresponds to TRBD1 (6 bases). V lost 6 bases and J 0 bases, leaving 14 bases between the germline ends. The germline V gene encodes CDR1 SNHLY and CDR2 FYNNEI. This CDR3 spans 16 amino acids. The CDR3 DNA reads TGTGCCAGCAGGGACGACAGGCTAGCGAACACCGGGGAGCTGTTTTTT. It yields the protein CASRDDRLANTGELFF.

The chain has TRBV30 and TRBJ1-5; the match to TRBD1 covers 7 bases. CDR3 length: 13 amino acids. In germline, CDR1 is GTSNPN, CDR2 SVGIG (reference sequence). V dropped 5 bases and J dropped 5; count of bases not matched to a gene: 6. The CDR3 DNA is TGTGCCTGGTCCCAGGGGGGAGATCAGCCCCAGCATTTT. Amino acid sequence: CAWSQGGDQPQHF.

This clone showed up just a few times. V and J are TRBV5-4 and TRBJ1-1; no definite D call. Per the germline V gene, CDR1 is SGHNT and CDR2 is YYREEE (reference sequence). The CDR3 is 14 residues long. V was trimmed by 4 bases and J by 3 bases, leaving 13 bases between them. The CDR3: CASSPPYSYTEAFF. The CDR3, as DNA: TGTGCCAGCAGCCCGCCTTACAGTTACACTGAAGCTTTCTTT.

The chain carries TRBV5-6 and TRBJ2-2; 9 nucleotides match TRBD2. CDR3 length equals 16 residues. V lost 7 bases, J lost 6 bases, and 13 bases stayed unmatched. Germline-derived CDR1 and CDR2 are SGHDT and YYEEEE. CDR3: CASVQTGTSFSGELFF. The CDR3 coding sequence is TGTGCCAGCGTCCAAACGGGGACTAGCTTTTCCGGGGAGCTGTTTTTT.

This sequence joins TRBV5-4 and TRBJ2-7; TRBD1 agrees at 12 bases. The V segment lost 4 bases and the J segment 5 bases; nucleotides outside the gene matches: 7. Germline lookup yields CDR1 SGHNT and CDR2 YYREEE (reference sequence). This CDR3 spans 15 amino acids. CDR3 sequence reads: CASSPRDRGLNEQYF. The CDR3 DNA reads as TGTGCCAGCAGCCCAAGGGACAGGGGGCTTAACGAGCAGTACTTC.

The chain combines TRBV19 with TRBJ1-1; unclear D gene. The length of the CDR3 is 13 residues. With 5 bases removed from V and 3 bases from J, the gap between germline ends came to 10 bases. Germline V gives CDR1 LNHDA, CDR2 SQIVND (reference sequence). The CDR3 region is CASSSEVDTEAFF. CDR3 DNA sequence: TGTGCCAGTAGTTCGGAGGTAGACACTGAAGCTTTCTTT.

The chain couples TRBV12-3 or TRBV12-4 to TRBJ1-5, with D tentatively TRBD1 (5 bases). Trimming cost V 5 bases and J 8 bases, with 10 bases left between them. This CDR3 is 12 amino acids long. The CDR3 reads CASSPQGEPQHF. The CDR3 DNA is TGTGCCAGCAGTCCCCAGGGCGAGCCCCAGCATTTT.